This is a list of T cell receptor beta chains from one sample in a study of cytomegalovirus exposure and HLA in healthy donors. Using immunoSEQ multiplex PCR, the repertoire was profiled, and TCRdb retains in-frame clones only, with some absent. The profile shows roughly 140,000 clones, 82% of them singletons. The sample taken for sequencing was PBMCs. The origin of the receptors is a woman aged 45-60 years in good health and CMV-seropositive. CDR3s include the opening cysteine and the closing phenylalanine or tryptophan. Fields, in order: J gene, V gene, clone size, D gene, CDR3 protein, CDR3 DNA. A D gene is named only where the DNA matches it firmly. Only some rows state a clone size, as once, few, many or a class for expanded clones.

TRBJ2-7 | TRBV4-1 | . | . | CASSPPRVEQYF | TGCGCCAGCAGCCCCCCTCGGGTTGAGCAGTACTTC
TRBJ2-1 | TRBV27 | . | TRBD2 | CASSPLAGGLNEQFF | TGTGCCAGCAGTCCACTAGCGGGGGGACTAAATGAGCAGTTCTTC
TRBJ2-2 | TRBV9 | . | . | CASSARGRDGELFF | TGTGCCAGCAGCGCCAGGGGAAGGGACGGGGAGCTGTTTTTT
TRBJ1-6 | TRBV6-5 | . | . | CASRVSARDFSPLHF | TGTGCCAGCAGGGTCTCGGCACGCGACTTTTCACCCCTCCACTTT
TRBJ1-1 | TRBV2 | . | . | CASSVRGQGNTEAFF | TGTGCCAGCAGTGTTAGGGGTCAGGGGAACACTGAAGCTTTCTTT
TRBJ1-6 | TRBV6-5 | . | TRBD1 | CASSYSGTGISPLHF | TGTGCCAGCAGTTACTCCGGGACAGGGATTTCACCCCTCCACTTT
TRBJ1-1 | TRBV4-1 | . | TRBD1 | CASSQDTGDREAFF | TGCGCCAGCAGCCAAGATACAGGGGACCGTGAAGCTTTCTTT
TRBJ2-1 | TRBV9 | once | TRBD2 | CASSVSGTSFYEQFF | TGTGCCAGCAGCGTTAGCGGGACTAGCTTTTATGAGCAGTTCTTC
TRBJ2-2 | TRBV14 | . | TRBD1 | CASTGQGNTGELFF | TGTGCCAGCACTGGACAGGGGAACACCGGGGAGCTGTTTTTT
TRBJ1-5 | TRBV30 | . | TRBD1 | CAWSVRGHQPQHF | TGTGCCTGGAGTGTAAGGGGGCATCAGCCCCAGCATTTT